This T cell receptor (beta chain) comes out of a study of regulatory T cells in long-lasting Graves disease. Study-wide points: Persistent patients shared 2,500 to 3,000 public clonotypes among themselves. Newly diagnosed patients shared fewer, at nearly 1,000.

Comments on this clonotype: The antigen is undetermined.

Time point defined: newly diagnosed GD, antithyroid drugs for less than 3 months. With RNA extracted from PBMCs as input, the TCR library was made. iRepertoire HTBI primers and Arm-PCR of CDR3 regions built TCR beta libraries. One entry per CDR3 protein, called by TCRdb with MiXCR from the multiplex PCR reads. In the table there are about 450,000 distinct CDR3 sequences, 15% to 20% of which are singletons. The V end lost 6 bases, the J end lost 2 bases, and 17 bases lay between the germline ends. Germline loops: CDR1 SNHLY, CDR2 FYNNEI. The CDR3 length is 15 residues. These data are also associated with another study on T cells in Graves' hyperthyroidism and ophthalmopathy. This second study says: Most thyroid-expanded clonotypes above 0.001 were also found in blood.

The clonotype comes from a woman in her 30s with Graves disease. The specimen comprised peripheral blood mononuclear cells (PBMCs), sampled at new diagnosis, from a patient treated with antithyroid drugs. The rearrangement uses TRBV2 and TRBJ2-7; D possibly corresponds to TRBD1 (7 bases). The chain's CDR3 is CASREGWDRTYEQYF. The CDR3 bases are TGTGCCAGCAGGGAGGGTTGGGACAGAACCTACGAGCAGTACTTC.